The 19 T cell receptor beta chains listed next were all sequenced from one sample in a study of T cell changes during pregnancy in multiple sclerosis. Libraries were prepared by immunoSEQ multiplex PCR; TCRdb keeps only in-frame clonotypes and omits some of them. This table holds more than 65,000 clones, around 94% found once. The starting material was CD4+ T cells from peripheral blood mononuclear cells, obtained before pregnancy. These receptors were taken from a female donor with multiple sclerosis, enrolled in a pregnancy study.

The chain has TRBV19 and TRBJ2-2, with D possibly TRBD2 on 7 matching bases. Germline CDR1 reads LNHDA; CDR2 reads SQIVND (reference sequence). V was cut by 3 bases and J by 4 bases, with 15 bases left in between. This CDR3 has 16 amino acids. CDR3 sequence (DNA): TGTGCCAGTAGTATCCTCGGGGGCGGGGGCACCGGGGAGCTGTTTTTT. Amino acids: CASSILGGGGTGELFF. Together with reference TRBV19 and TRBJ2-2, the CDR3 gives the full variable domain: DGGITQSPKYLFRKEGQNVTLSCEQNLNHDAMYWYRQDPGQGLRLIYYSQIVNDFQKGDIAEGYSVSREKKESFPLTVTSAQKNPTAFYLCASSILGGGGTGELFFGEGSRLTVL.

In its sample, this clone was seen once. The J gene is TRBJ2-3, the V gene TRBV19, with 7 bases aligning to TRBD1. This CDR3 is built from 14 residues. The germline gives CDR1 LNHDA, CDR2 SQIVND (reference sequence). The junction had 6 bases not matched to a gene; V was cut back by 6 bases and J by 3 bases. For the CDR3, the DNA is TGTGCCAGTAGCCGACAGGGTTTTACAGATACGCAGTATTTT. It is translated as CASSRQGFTDTQYF.

Turning to this clone: The identical CDR3 is also encoded by other nucleotide sequences in the sample. The chain links TRBV19 to TRBJ1-5, with D maybe TRBD1 (6 bases). The CDR3 is 14 amino acids. Trimming took off 0 bases at V and 7 bases at J, with 10 bases between the two ends. Germline V lookup: CDR1 LNHDA, CDR2 SQIVND (reference sequence). The CDR3 here is CASSIDRGGQPQHF. The CDR3 DNA follows: TGTGCCAGTAGTATAGACAGGGGCGGACAGCCCCAGCATTTT.

This chain joins TRBV5-5 and TRBJ2-1; D is ambiguous. With 0 bases removed from V and 5 bases from J, the gap between germline ends came to 9 bases. CDR3 length equals 14 residues. Germline CDR1 is SGHKS and CDR2 is YYEKEE (reference sequence). In nucleotides, the CDR3 is TGTGCCAGCAGCTTGGCCACGGTAAACAATGAGCAGTTCTTC. Translated, it gives CASSLATVNNEQFF. The full variable domain, in which reference TRBV5-5 and TRBJ2-1 provide the parts outside the CDR3, is DAGVTQSPTHLIKTRGQQVTLRCSPISGHKSVSWYQQVLGQGPQFIFQYYEKEERGRGNFPDRFSARQFPNYSSELNVNALLLGDSALYLCASSLATVNNEQFFGPGTRLTVL.

V gene TRBV28 combines with J gene TRBJ2-3; D possibly corresponds to TRBD1 (5 bases). V was clipped by 7 bases and J by 0 bases, with 14 bases between them. Looked up from germline, CDR1 is MDHEN and CDR2 is SYDVKM. The CDR3 contains 15 residues. For the CDR3, the DNA is TGTGCCAGCACCCTCGACAGCCTAAGCACAGATACGCAGTATTTT. Protein: CASTLDSLSTDTQYF.

This chain connects TRBV18 to TRBJ2-6; tentative D call: TRBD1 (6 bases). CDR3 length: 16 amino acids. CDR1 is KGHSH and CDR2 is LQKENI in the germline V gene. Trimming pared 2 bases from V and 1 base from J, leaving 9 bases between. The CDR3: CASSPTRGSGANVLTF. The CDR3 DNA reads TGTGCCAGCTCACCAACCAGGGGATCTGGGGCCAACGTCCTGACTTTC.

The rearrangement joins TRBV5-1 to TRBJ2-3; 10 bases fit TRBD2. Germline-derived CDR1 and CDR2 are SGHRS and YFSETQ. The CDR3 loop spans 20 amino acids. J gave up 6 bases and V 0 bases, and 19 bases lay outside the gene matches. The CDR3 reads CASSLEAPGAGGLGGDTQYF. CDR3 nucleotide sequence: TGCGCCAGCAGCTTGGAGGCCCCCGGAGCGGGGGGGTTGGGGGGCGATACGCAGTATTTT.

The chain joins TRBV2 to TRBJ2-1; 12 bases match TRBD2. Trimming removed 8 bases from V and 5 bases from J; junction bases left unmatched: 13. The CDR3 is made up of 17 amino acids. Germline V CDR1 and CDR2: SNHLY, FYNNEI. CDR3 coding DNA: TGTGCCAGCCGAGTGGATTTGAGACTAGCGGGGGACAATGAGCAGTTCTTC. Translating gives CASRVDLRLAGDNEQFF.

The chain combines TRBV7-9 with TRBJ1-1, with D hard to call. This CDR3 has 13 residues. V gave up 5 bases and J gave up 6 bases, with 13 bases separating them. CDR1 and CDR2 from the germline V gene are SEHNR and FQNEAQ (reference sequence). The CDR3 protein is CASSATRSAEAFF. For the CDR3, the DNA is TGTGCCAGCAGCGCGACGAGGTCGGCTGAAGCTTTCTTT.

The gene calls are TRBV7-6 and TRBJ1-2, with a weak D call TRBD1 (5 bases). Germline V gene sequence: CDR1 SGHVS, CDR2 FNYEAQ. This CDR3 contains 13 residues. Trimming stripped 5 bases from V and 7 bases from J, with 14 bases between. The CDR3 DNA is TGTGCCAGCAGCCCCGACAGAGGCGGTGGCTACACCTTC. Its protein is CASSPDRGGGYTF. Filled out from reference TRBV7-6 and TRBJ1-2, the complete variable domain reads GAGVSQSPRYKVTKRGQDVALRCDPISGHVSLYWYRQALGQGPEFLTYFNYEAQQDKSGLPNDRFSAERPEGSISTLTIQRTEQRDSAMYRCASSPDRGGGYTFGSGTRLTVV.

This chain joins TRBV5-6 and TRBJ1-3, with unresolved D. CDR1 and CDR2 from the germline V gene are SGHDT and YYEEEE. The CDR3 length is 16 residues. V was pared by 1 base and J by 0 bases, with 11 bases between. This CDR3 reads CASSLPGLDSGNTIYF. CDR3 DNA sequence: TGTGCCAGCAGCTTGCCCGGGTTGGACTCTGGAAACACCATATATTTT.

The genes are TRBV27 and TRBJ2-1; possibly TRBD2 for D (5 bases). The V gene lost 2 bases and the J gene lost 0 bases, with 14 bases spanning the gap. This CDR3 region has 17 residues. Germline loops: CDR1 MNHEY, CDR2 SMNVEV (reference sequence). CDR3 sequence: CASSLTRTPGSYNEQFF. CDR3 in DNA: TGTGCCAGCAGTTTAACGCGGACTCCTGGCTCCTACAATGAGCAGTTCTTC.

This clone was detected once. The chain carries TRBV18 and TRBJ2-5; possible D gene TRBD2, 5 bases. Germline CDR1 is KGHSH and CDR2 is LQKENI. V was shortened by 5 bases and J by 3 bases, with 10 bases between the two germline ends. This CDR3 has 13 amino acids. The CDR3 DNA reads TGTGCCAGCTCATCCTGGGGAGAAGAGACCCAGTACTTC. Its translation: CASSSWGEETQYF.

This chain links TRBV27 with TRBJ1-6; D remains ambiguous. CDR3 length: 14 residues. Germline assignment: CDR1 MNHEY and CDR2 SMNVEV (reference sequence). V gave up 6 bases and J gave up 2 bases, with 8 bases separating them. The CDR3 loop reads CASRREAYNSPLHF. DNA of the CDR3: TGTGCCAGCAGAAGGGAGGCCTATAATTCACCCCTCCACTTT.

The CDR3 DNA sequence: TGCGCCAGCAGCCCAGGGGGTTTAGAGACCCAGTACTTC. Residues: CASSPGGLETQYF. V is TRBV5-1 and J is TRBJ2-5, with 7 bases fitting TRBD1. J was trimmed by 4 bases and V by 4 bases; bases with no gene match: 4. From germline, CDR1 is SGHRS and CDR2 YFSETQ. The CDR3 runs to 13 residues.

This chain links TRBV27 with TRBJ2-7, with 9 nucleotides matching TRBD2. The CDR3 is 16 amino acids. After removal of 5 bases from V and 2 bases from J, the junction contained 10 bases not matched to a gene. Germline assignment: CDR1 MNHEY and CDR2 SMNVEV (reference sequence). Here the CDR3 reads CASSPRPGLATYEQYF. The CDR3 DNA reads as TGTGCCAGCAGTCCCCGACCGGGACTAGCAACCTACGAGCAGTACTTC.

Notes on this clone: Germline is not matched at one junction end, which may reflect a read error. The chain uses TRBV5-1 and TRBJ2-2, with a weak D call TRBD1 (8 bases). Germline lookup yields CDR1 SGHRS and CDR2 YFSETQ. CDR3 length: 14 residues. The CDR3 sequence is CATSGTGNTGELFF. CDR3 coding DNA: TGCGCCACCAGCGGGACAGGGAACACCGGGGAGCTGTTTTTT.

The rearrangement uses TRBV18 and TRBJ1-1, with TRBD1 identical over 7 bases. V lost 6 bases and J lost 4; bases outside the gene matches: 8. The germline V gene has CDR1 KGHSH and CDR2 LQKENI. There are 14 residues in the CDR3. This chain's CDR3 is CASSTQGSGTEAFF. In nucleotides, the CDR3 is TGTGCCAGCTCGACACAGGGGTCGGGCACTGAAGCTTTCTTT.

The chain combines TRBV28 with TRBJ2-7; D is possibly TRBD2 (6 bases). Germline CDR1 reads MDHEN; CDR2 reads SYDVKM. The CDR3 is 12 residues long. V dropped 4 bases and J dropped 3 bases, with 7 bases sitting between them. The CDR3 loop is CASSWGLYEQYF. In DNA, the CDR3 is TGTGCCAGCAGTTGGGGACTCTACGAGCAGTACTTC.